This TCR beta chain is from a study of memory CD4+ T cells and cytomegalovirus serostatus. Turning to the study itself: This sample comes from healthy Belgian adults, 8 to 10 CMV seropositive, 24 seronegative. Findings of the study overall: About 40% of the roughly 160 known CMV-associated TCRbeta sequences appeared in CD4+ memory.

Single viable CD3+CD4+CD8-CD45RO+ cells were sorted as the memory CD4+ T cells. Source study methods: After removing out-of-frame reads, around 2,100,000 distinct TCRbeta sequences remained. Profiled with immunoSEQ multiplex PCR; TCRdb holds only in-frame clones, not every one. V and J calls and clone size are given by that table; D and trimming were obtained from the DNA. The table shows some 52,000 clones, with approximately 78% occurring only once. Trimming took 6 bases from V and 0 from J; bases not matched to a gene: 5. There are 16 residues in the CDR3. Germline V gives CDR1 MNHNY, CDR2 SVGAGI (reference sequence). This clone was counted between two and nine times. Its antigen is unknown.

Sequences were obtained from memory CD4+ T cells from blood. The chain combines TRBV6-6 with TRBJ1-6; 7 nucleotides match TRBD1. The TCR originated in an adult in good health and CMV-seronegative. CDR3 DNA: TGTGCCAGCAGAGTACAGGGGAGCTCCTATAATTCACCCCTCCACTTT. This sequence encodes CASRVQGSSYNSPLHF.